The rows below give T cell receptor beta chains drawn from one sample of a study of T-cell memory formation after mild COVID-19. TCRdb used MiXCR to reprocess the 5' RACE reads, holding one entry per CDR3 protein. In the table there are tens of thousands of distinct CDR3 sequences, around 6.1% of which are singletons. The sequenced material came from PBMCs or a T cell subset sorted from them (not recorded which). All receptors come from an adult who had mild COVID-19 (a few samples of this study predate the infection). Cell type and time point are not known. Both conserved end residues are part of each CDR3. D genes are given only for firm matches. Clone size is shown for a subset of rows, as once, few, many or a class of expanded clone.

d_gene: NA; j_gene: TRBJ2-6; abundance: many; v_gene: TRBV30; CDR3aa: CAWSRDSGANVLTF; CDR3nt: TGTGCCTGGAGTAGGGACTCTGGGGCCAACGTCCTGACTTTC
d_gene: NA; j_gene: TRBJ1-2; abundance: many; v_gene: TRBV7-3; CDR3aa: CASSPQPTGTLANYGYTF; CDR3nt: TGTGCCAGCAGCCCCCAACCGACCGGGACCCTCGCTAACTATGGCTACACCTTC
d_gene: TRBD1; j_gene: TRBJ1-2; abundance: few; v_gene: TRBV20-1; CDR3aa: CSHSRGSEGYTF; CDR3nt: TGCAGTCACTCCAGGGGGAGTGAGGGCTACACCTTC
d_gene: NA; j_gene: TRBJ2-5; abundance: many; v_gene: TRBV23-1; CDR3aa: CASSQLWTETQETQYF; CDR3nt: TGCGCCAGCAGTCAACTATGGACAGAAACCCAAGAGACCCAGTACTTC
d_gene: NA; j_gene: TRBJ1-1; abundance: few; v_gene: TRBV27; CDR3aa: CASSGGVTEAFF; CDR3nt: TGTGCCAGCAGTGGGGGTGTCACTGAAGCTTTCTTT
d_gene: NA; j_gene: TRBJ2-1; abundance: many; v_gene: TRBV7-6; CDR3aa: CASSLLGPYNEQFF; CDR3nt: TGTGCCAGCAGCTTACTCGGGCCATACAATGAGCAGTTCTTC
d_gene: NA; j_gene: TRBJ2-1; abundance: many; v_gene: TRBV14; CDR3aa: CASSQQVYLQFF; CDR3nt: TGTGCCAGCAGCCAACAAGTTTACCTTCAGTTCTTC
d_gene: TRBD2; j_gene: TRBJ2-5; abundance: many; v_gene: TRBV27; CDR3aa: CASRPAGGETQYF; CDR3nt: TGTGCCAGCCGCCCCGCGGGGGGAGAGACCCAGTACTTC
d_gene: NA; j_gene: TRBJ1-6; abundance: few; v_gene: TRBV2; CDR3aa: CASNEGVNSPLHF; CDR3nt: TGTGCCAGCAACGAGGGGGTTAATTCACCCCTCCACTTT
d_gene: TRBD1; j_gene: TRBJ1-5; abundance: NA; v_gene: TRBV12-3/TRBV12-4; CDR3aa: CASSGDRALNQPQHF; CDR3nt: TGTGCCAGCAGTGGGGACAGGGCGCTCAATCAGCCCCAGCATTTT
d_gene: NA; j_gene: TRBJ2-3; abundance: many; v_gene: TRBV5-1; CDR3aa: CASRDQWGGPSSNTQYF; CDR3nt: TGCGCCAGCAGGGACCAATGGGGGGGGCCGAGTTCGAATACGCAGTATTTT
d_gene: TRBD2; j_gene: TRBJ2-2; abundance: many; v_gene: TRBV2; CDR3aa: CASKSLAGYTGELFF; CDR3nt: TGTGCCAGCAAATCCCTAGCGGGTTACACCGGGGAGCTGTTTTTT
d_gene: NA; j_gene: TRBJ1-1; abundance: NA; v_gene: TRBV28; CDR3aa: CASSLILGGNTEAFF; CDR3nt: TGTGCCAGCAGTTTAATATTAGGGGGGAACACTGAAGCTTTCTTT
d_gene: TRBD1; j_gene: TRBJ1-1; abundance: NA; v_gene: TRBV6-1; CDR3aa: CASSDGTANTEAFF; CDR3nt: TGTGCCAGCAGTGACGGGACAGCGAACACTGAAGCTTTCTTT
d_gene: TRBD1; j_gene: TRBJ1-3; abundance: few; v_gene: TRBV3-1; CDR3aa: CASSLTGRGNTIYF; CDR3nt: TGTGCCAGCAGCCTGACAGGGCGCGGAAACACCATATATTTT
d_gene: NA; j_gene: TRBJ2-2; abundance: NA; v_gene: TRBV2; CDR3aa: CASRTGQNTGELFF; CDR3nt: TGTGCCAGCAGGACCGGACAGAACACCGGGGAGCTGTTTTTT
d_gene: NA; j_gene: TRBJ2-6; abundance: many; v_gene: TRBV11-2; CDR3aa: CASSLRRAGSGANVLTF; CDR3nt: TGTGCCAGCAGCCTCCGGAGGGCCGGCTCTGGGGCCAACGTCCTGACTTTC
d_gene: NA; j_gene: TRBJ2-7; abundance: many; v_gene: TRBV7-2; CDR3aa: CASSLFGGVEQYF; CDR3nt: TGTGCCAGCAGCTTATTCGGGGGAGTCGAGCAGTACTTC
d_gene: NA; j_gene: TRBJ1-1; abundance: many; v_gene: TRBV1; CDR3aa: CTSSQDLNTEAFF; CDR3nt: TGCACCAGCAGCCAAGATCTTAACACTGAAGCTTTCTTT
d_gene: TRBD1; j_gene: TRBJ2-7; abundance: NA; v_gene: TRBV7-3; CDR3aa: CASSLAGQGVYEQYF; CDR3nt: TGTGCCAGCAGCTTAGCGGGACAGGGGGTCTACGAGCAGTACTTC
d_gene: NA; j_gene: TRBJ2-1; abundance: many; v_gene: TRBV9; CDR3aa: CASSPRVGGFNNEQFF; CDR3nt: TGTGCCAGCAGCCCCCGAGTGGGGGGCTTCAACAATGAGCAGTTCTTC
d_gene: NA; j_gene: TRBJ2-7; abundance: NA; v_gene: TRBV24-1; CDR3aa: CATSDPEQGYEQYF; CDR3nt: TGTGCCACCAGTGACCCCGAACAGGGCTACGAGCAGTACTTC
d_gene: NA; j_gene: TRBJ1-3; abundance: NA; v_gene: TRBV7-3; CDR3aa: CASSLTGGSGNTIYF; CDR3nt: TGTGCCAGCAGCTTAACGGGAGGGAGTGGAAACACCATATATTTT
d_gene: TRBD1; j_gene: TRBJ2-2; abundance: many; v_gene: TRBV7-8; CDR3aa: CASSSYRGVAGELFF; CDR3nt: TGTGCCAGCAGCTCCTACAGGGGCGTCGCGGGGGAGCTGTTTTTT
d_gene: TRBD2; j_gene: TRBJ2-3; abundance: few; v_gene: TRBV7-2; CDR3aa: CASSRSGRATDTQYF; CDR3nt: TGTGCCAGCAGCCGCAGCGGGAGGGCCACAGATACGCAGTATTTT
d_gene: TRBD2; j_gene: TRBJ2-3; abundance: few; v_gene: TRBV27; CDR3aa: CASSPRTSGATDTQYF; CDR3nt: TGTGCCAGCAGTCCCCGGACTAGCGGGGCGACAGATACGCAGTATTTT
d_gene: TRBD1; j_gene: TRBJ2-3; abundance: NA; v_gene: TRBV2; CDR3aa: CASRRVPGQGPDTQYF; CDR3nt: TGTGCCAGCAGAAGGGTCCCGGGACAGGGGCCAGATACGCAGTATTTT
d_gene: NA; j_gene: TRBJ2-7; abundance: many; v_gene: TRBV12-3/TRBV12-4; CDR3aa: CASSLQPTPSYEQYF; CDR3nt: TGTGCCAGCAGTTTACAACCCACCCCCTCCTACGAGCAGTACTTC
d_gene: TRBD1; j_gene: TRBJ1-3; abundance: few; v_gene: TRBV30; CDR3aa: CAWSRPGQSGNTIYF; CDR3nt: TGTGCCTGGAGCAGACCGGGACAGAGTGGAAACACCATATATTTT
d_gene: NA; j_gene: TRBJ2-7; abundance: few; v_gene: TRBV20-1; CDR3aa: CSASILGKTDEQYF; CDR3nt: TGCAGTGCTAGTATCCTCGGGAAAACGGACGAGCAGTACTTC
d_gene: TRBD1; j_gene: TRBJ2-5; abundance: many; v_gene: TRBV24-1; CDR3aa: CATSDVGQGTRETQYF; CDR3nt: TGTGCCACCAGTGATGTGGGACAGGGAACACGAGAGACCCAGTACTTC
d_gene: TRBD1; j_gene: TRBJ2-5; abundance: NA; v_gene: TRBV20-1; CDR3aa: CSATDRWETQYF; CDR3nt: TGCAGTGCTACGGACAGGTGGGAGACCCAGTACTTC
d_gene: NA; j_gene: TRBJ2-3; abundance: many; v_gene: TRBV7-6; CDR3aa: CASGGRGQTTDTQYF; CDR3nt: TGTGCCAGCGGGGGACGGGGTCAGACCACAGATACGCAGTATTTT
d_gene: NA; j_gene: TRBJ2-2; abundance: few; v_gene: TRBV3-1; CDR3aa: CASSPRFDRLNTGELFF; CDR3nt: TGTGCCAGCAGCCCTAGGTTTGACAGATTGAACACCGGGGAGCTGTTTTTT
d_gene: NA; j_gene: TRBJ1-4; abundance: few; v_gene: TRBV20-1; CDR3aa: CSAGPTPREKLFF; CDR3nt: TGCAGTGCGGGGCCTACACCTCGGGAAAAACTGTTTTTT
d_gene: NA; j_gene: TRBJ1-5; abundance: many; v_gene: TRBV5-1; CDR3aa: CASSLGGEYQPQHF; CDR3nt: TGCGCCAGCAGCCTCGGGGGGGAGTATCAGCCCCAGCATTTT